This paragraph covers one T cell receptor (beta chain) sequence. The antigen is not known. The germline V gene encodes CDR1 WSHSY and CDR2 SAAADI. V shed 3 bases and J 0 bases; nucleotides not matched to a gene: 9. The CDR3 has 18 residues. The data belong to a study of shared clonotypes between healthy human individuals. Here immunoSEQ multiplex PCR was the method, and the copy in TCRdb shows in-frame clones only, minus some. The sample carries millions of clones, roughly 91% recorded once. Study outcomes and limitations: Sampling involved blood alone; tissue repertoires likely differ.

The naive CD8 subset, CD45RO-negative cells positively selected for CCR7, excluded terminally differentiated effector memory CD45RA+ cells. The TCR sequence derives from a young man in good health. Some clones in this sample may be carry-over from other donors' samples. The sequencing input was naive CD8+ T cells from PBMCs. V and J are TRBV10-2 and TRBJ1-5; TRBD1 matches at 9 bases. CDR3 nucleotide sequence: TGCGCCAGCAGTGATGGGACAGGGATTCCGTATAGCAATCAGCCCCAGCATTTT. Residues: CASSDGTGIPYSNQPQHF.